This T cell receptor (beta chain) originates from a study of T cell repertoires in cytomegalovirus infection. Study at large: Signatures in public TCR beta sequences pointed to both CMV infection and matching HLA type.

Overall study results and limits: Summed public TCR beta family frequency identified CMV carriers bearing the relevant HLA. Ex vivo, HLA-C-restricted CMV-specific TCR beta clonotypes prevailed over the rest of the response.

V dropped 8 bases and J dropped 4 bases, with 12 bases sitting between them. The CDR3 is made up of 13 amino acids. CDR1 MNHEY and CDR2 SMNVEV come from the germline V gene (reference sequence). Comment on this clonotype: Its antigen is not known.

Using its own MiXCR run on the reads, TCRdb lists one record per CDR3 protein. The table shows 450,000 to 550,000 distinct CDR3 sequences, with 16% occurring only once. The rearrangement links TRBV27 to TRBJ2-1; D gene unclear. The sample comprised CD8+ T cells from PBMCs. The clonotype comes from a human donor in good health (CMV status not recorded). Some clones in this sample may be carry-over from other donors' samples. The CDR3 here is CASSMGPYNEQFF. CDR3 DNA sequence: TGTGCCAGCTCCATGGGCCCGTACAATGAGCAGTTCTTC.